The 30 T cell receptor beta chains below all came from one sample that was sequenced in a study of blood T cell repertoires in COVID-19. Assay used: immunoSEQ multiplex PCR; TCRdb lists only in-frame clones, some missing. The table includes roughly 410,000 clones, approximately 90% detected once. The sequencing input was peripheral blood. The receptors come from a woman in her 40s with COVID-19, enrolled during active disease.

The rearrangement uses TRBV19 and TRBJ2-7, with 9 bases fitting TRBD1. This CDR3 is 16 amino acids long. The J segment lost 5 bases and the V segment lost 1 base, leaving 9 bases of the junction unmatched. Per germline, CDR1 LNHDA and CDR2 SQIVND (reference sequence). The CDR3 loop is CASSIGPGTGFHEQYF. The CDR3 DNA is TGTGCCAGTAGTATAGGGCCTGGGACAGGGTTCCACGAGCAGTACTTC.

This sequence joins TRBV19 and TRBJ1-1; TRBD1 matches 7 bases. V trimming: 2 bases; J trimming: 0 bases; junction bases outside the gene matches: 9. This CDR3 comprises 17 residues. Per the germline V gene, CDR1 is LNHDA and CDR2 is SQIVND (reference sequence). CDR3 DNA sequence: TGTGCCAGTAGTATAAACCTCAGGGGGATGGTGAACACTGAAGCTTTCTTT. It is translated as CASSINLRGMVNTEAFF.

This chain links TRBV7-3 with TRBJ1-2; 11 bases match TRBD1. The CDR3 runs 16 residues. CDR1 and CDR2 from the germline V gene are SGHTA and FQGTGA. Trimming at V came to 5 bases and at J to 4 bases, leaving 9 bases not matched to a gene. In DNA form, the CDR3 reads TGTGCCAGCAGCGCCGGAGGACAGGGGGCCGGCTATGGCTACACCTTC. It codes for CASSAGGQGAGYGYTF.

V is TRBV6-5 and J is TRBJ2-7; 7 nucleotides match TRBD1. The junction had 6 bases not matched to a gene; V was cut back by 6 bases and J by 4 bases. Germline V gene sequence: CDR1 MNHEY, CDR2 SVGAGI. The CDR3 length is 13 residues. This CDR3 reads CASRPTGRYEQYF. The DNA for the CDR3 is TGTGCCAGCAGACCGACAGGGCGTTACGAGCAGTACTTC.

This clone was counted a few times. The chain employs TRBV6-2 or TRBV6-3 and TRBJ2-7, with 7 bases fitting TRBD1. CDR1 and CDR2 (germline): MNHEY, SVGEGT. This CDR3 is 14 amino acids long. The trim removed 2 bases at V and 3 bases at J, leaving 4 bases unmatched. The chain's CDR3 is CASSYQGEVYEQYF. CDR3 DNA: TGTGCCAGCAGTTACCAGGGGGAAGTCTACGAGCAGTACTTC.

The chain links TRBV5-1 to TRBJ1-6, with TRBD1 matching over 10 bases. The germline V gene has CDR1 SGHRS and CDR2 YFSETQ. J lost 10 bases, V lost 4 bases, and 8 bases had no gene match. CDR3 length: 15 amino acids. The CDR3 bases are TGCGCCAGCAGCGAGGGGACAGGGGAGGGGTCACCCCTCCACTTT. The encoded protein is CASSEGTGEGSPLHF.

The V call is TRBV9, the J call TRBJ1-2; possibly TRBD1 for D (6 bases). The CDR3 sequence is 14 residues long. Germline V CDR1 and CDR2: SGDLS, YYNGEE. Trimming took 6 bases from V and 8 from J, leaving 20 bases between them. The CDR3 here is CASTQRGGAVGYTF. The CDR3 DNA reads TGTGCCAGCACCCAGAGAGGGGGGGCGGTAGGCTACACCTTC.

This clone showed up just once. The rearrangement links TRBV30 to TRBJ1-1, with 9 bases lining up with TRBD1. The germline V gene encodes CDR1 GTSNPN and CDR2 SVGIG (reference sequence). The CDR3 length is 14 residues. The V gene end was trimmed by 3 bases and the J gene end by 3 bases; junction bases not matched to a gene: 5. The CDR3 region is CAWSLTGGDTEAFF. The CDR3 DNA follows: TGTGCCTGGAGCCTGACAGGGGGAGACACTGAAGCTTTCTTT.

The rearrangement uses TRBV29-1 and TRBJ1-6; D might be TRBD1 (6 bases). CDR3 length: 14 amino acids. Germline CDR1 and CDR2: SQVTM and ANQGSEA. V was clipped by 6 bases and J by 3 bases, with 12 bases between them. The CDR3 DNA follows: TGCAGCGTAAAGACAGGCGACTATAATTCACCCCTCCACTTT. Protein product: CSVKTGDYNSPLHF.

The chain uses TRBV10-3 and TRBJ2-7, with D maybe TRBD1 (5 bases). The CDR3 contains 14 residues. Trimming removed 4 bases at V and 2 bases at J, with 12 bases between. The germline gives CDR1 ENHRY, CDR2 SYGVKD. DNA for the CDR3: TGTGCCATCAGTGTAGGGGTAAGCGCCTACGAGCAGTACTTC. Protein: CAISVGVSAYEQYF.

The chain joins TRBV2 to TRBJ1-2, with D perhaps matching TRBD1 (6 bases). The germline gives CDR1 SNHLY, CDR2 FYNNEI. This CDR3 region has 16 residues. Trimming removed 8 bases at V and 2 bases at J, with 21 bases between. Here the CDR3 DNA reads TGTGCCAGCCTCTTTGACAGGCCGGCGGCCAACTATGGCTACACCTTC. Translating gives CASLFDRPAANYGYTF.

The V gene is TRBV9, the J gene TRBJ2-3; 13 bases map to TRBD2. The CDR3 length is 18 residues. V shed 2 bases, J shed 2 bases, and the junction held 8 bases outside the gene matches. Germline V gene sequence: CDR1 SGDLS, CDR2 YYNGEE. CDR3 amino acids: CASSVGLAGTAYTDTQYF. CDR3 in DNA: TGTGCCAGCAGCGTGGGACTAGCGGGGACAGCCTACACAGATACGCAGTATTTT.

V usage is TRBV15 and J usage is TRBJ2-7, with a possible D match to TRBD2 (6 bases). Germline CDR1 reads LNHNV; CDR2 reads YYDKDF (reference sequence). The CDR3 totals 14 residues. Trimming stripped 0 bases from V and 3 bases from J, with 9 bases between. CDR3 sequence reads: CATSRERRGYEQYF. CDR3 DNA: TGTGCCACCAGCAGAGAGAGGAGGGGCTACGAGCAGTACTTC.

This clone has only a few counts. This chain uses TRBV9 with TRBJ2-2, with 10 bases fitting TRBD1. With 0 bases clipped from V and 6 bases from J, the junction kept 5 bases outside the gene matches. The CDR3 extends over 16 amino acids. Germline CDR1 and CDR2: SGDLS and YYNGEE. CDR3 bases: TGTGCCAGCAGCGTAGGGGACAGGGGAGGATCCGGGGAGCTGTTTTTT. It is translated as CASSVGDRGGSGELFF. The full variable domain, with the rest looked up from reference TRBV9 and TRBJ2-2, is DSGVTQTPKHLITATGQRVTLRCSPRSGDLSVYWYQQSLDQGLQFLIQYYNGEERAKGNILERFSAQQFPDLHSELNLSSLELGDSALYFCASSVGDRGGSGELFFGEGSRLTVL.

The chain combines TRBV5-1 with TRBJ2-1; the match to TRBD1 covers 10 bases. The germline gives CDR1 SGHRS, CDR2 YFSETQ. Trimming took 7 bases from V and 4 from J; bases not matched to a gene: 2. The CDR3 sequence is 13 residues long. The CDR3: CASGTGAYNEQFF. In DNA, the CDR3 is TGCGCCAGCGGGACAGGGGCATACAATGAGCAGTTCTTC.

The chain is built from TRBV7-3 and TRBJ1-2; D may be TRBD1 (6 bases). The V and J ends lost 5 bases and 0 bases respectively, with 13 bases between them. This CDR3 comprises 15 residues. From germline, CDR1 is SGHTA and CDR2 FQGTGA. The CDR3 is CASSPGGTPNYGYTF. CDR3 DNA sequence: TGTGCCAGCAGCCCCGGGGGGACACCTAACTATGGCTACACCTTC.

The J gene is TRBJ1-1, the V gene TRBV2; 7 nucleotides match TRBD1. The V and J ends lost 5 bases and 1 base, in that order; junction bases with no gene match: 1. Germline lookup yields CDR1 SNHLY and CDR2 FYNNEI. The CDR3 contains 13 residues. In DNA, the CDR3 is TGTGCCAGCAGTAGGACAGGGAACACTGAAGCTTTCTTT. It is translated as CASSRTGNTEAFF.

V is TRBV3-1 (or the pseudogene TRBV3-2) and J is TRBJ1-1; TRBD1 matches at 9 bases. Germline CDR1 LGHDT, CDR2 YNNKEL (reference sequence). The junction had 6 bases not matched to a gene; V was cut back by 3 bases and J by 4 bases. This CDR3 contains 15 residues. CDR3 region: CASSQGPTGGTEAFF. The CDR3 DNA is TGTGCCAGCAGCCAGGGCCCGACAGGGGGCACTGAAGCTTTCTTT.

CDR3 nucleotide sequence: TGTGCCAGCAGTCCCCTTGATGGGCCCTCCCAGGGCCAGCATTTT. It specifies CASSPLDGPSQGQHF. The V call is TRBV6-5, the J call TRBJ1-5; D perhaps matches TRBD1 (5 bases). V lost 5 bases and J lost 12, with 23 bases in between. This CDR3 has 15 residues. Germline V lookup: CDR1 MNHEY, CDR2 SVGAGI.

V usage is TRBV27 and J usage is TRBJ1-2; 8 positions agree with TRBD1. Trimming at V came to 5 bases and at J to 2 bases, leaving 4 bases not matched to a gene. The CDR3 totals 14 residues. Germline lookup yields CDR1 MNHEY and CDR2 SMNVEV (reference sequence). The CDR3 DNA reads TGTGCCAGCAGTCCAAACAGGGGGAACTATGGCTACACCTTC. It translates to CASSPNRGNYGYTF.

The chain has TRBV27 and TRBJ2-4, with 12 bases fitting TRBD2. V gave up 5 bases and J gave up 0 bases; unmatched junction bases: 11. CDR3 size: 19 residues. CDR1 is MNHEY and CDR2 is SMNVEV in the germline V gene (reference sequence). This chain's CDR3 is CASSLTSGGSHSAKNIQYF. The CDR3 DNA follows: TGTGCCAGCAGTCTTACTAGCGGGGGGTCTCATTCAGCCAAAAACATTCAGTACTTC.

The V and J genes are TRBV18 and TRBJ1-4; D remains unclear. The CDR3 sequence is 13 residues long. Germline CDR1 is KGHSH and CDR2 is LQKENI. Trimming left V 8 bases short and J 5 bases short, with 12 bases between. CDR3 sequence reads: CASGTDQNEKLFF. The CDR3 DNA follows: TGTGCCAGCGGAACAGACCAGAATGAAAAACTGTTTTTT.

The chain carries TRBV30 and TRBJ1-5, with a weak D call TRBD1 (5 bases). The germline gives CDR1 GTSNPN, CDR2 SVGIG (reference sequence). V dropped 1 base and J dropped 6 bases, with 25 bases sitting between them. The CDR3 extends over 18 amino acids. The CDR3 DNA reads TGTGCCTGGAGTGGCCAGGGAGGAAATCCGCCTTACACTCAGCCCCAGCATTTT. Translation: CAWSGQGGNPPYTQPQHF.

The chain combines TRBV5-1 with TRBJ2-1; 7 bases map to TRBD1. V lost 4 bases and J lost 2; bases outside the gene matches: 9. Looked up from germline, CDR1 is SGHRS and CDR2 is YFSETQ. The CDR3 has 16 amino acids. The DNA for the CDR3 is TGCGCCAGCAGCACCCTGACAGGGTACGCCTACAATGAGCAGTTCTTC. This sequence encodes CASSTLTGYAYNEQFF.

This clone is a singleton in its sample. The genes are TRBV28 and TRBJ2-6; 9 nucleotides match TRBD1. CDR1 is MDHEN and CDR2 is SYDVKM in the germline V gene. The CDR3 consists of 18 residues. The trim removed 6 bases at V and 1 base at J, leaving 10 bases unmatched. CDR3 DNA sequence: TGTGCCAGCAGCCGATCCGGGACAGGGTATTCTGGGGCCAACGTCCTGACTTTC. Encoded protein: CASSRSGTGYSGANVLTF.

The CDR3 loop is CASRISGRGNEQYF. CDR3 sequence (DNA): TGTGCCAGCAGGATTTCAGGGAGGGGTAACGAGCAGTACTTC. V usage is TRBV6-5 and J usage is TRBJ2-7; TRBD2 agrees at 7 bases. The germline CDR1 and CDR2 sequences are MNHEY and SVGAGI. Trimming took 6 bases from V and 5 from J; bases not matched to a gene: 10. The CDR3 is made up of 14 amino acids.

This clone was seen repeatedly, ten times or more. The chain uses TRBV4-3 and TRBJ1-2, with D uncertain. The CDR3 runs to 14 residues. CDR1 is LGHNA and CDR2 is YSLEER in the germline V gene. V was trimmed by 1 base and J by 5 bases, leaving 11 bases between them. The DNA for the CDR3 is TGCGCCAGCAGCCAAGGGGTGTCGGAGTATGGCTACACCTTC. This encodes CASSQGVSEYGYTF.

This clone was detected once. The gene calls are TRBV5-4 and TRBJ2-7; TRBD1 agrees at 7 bases. CDR3 size: 15 residues. The V gene's germline CDR1 is SGHNT and CDR2 YYREEE (reference sequence). V gave up 4 bases and J gave up 3 bases; unmatched junction bases: 10. The CDR3 bases are TGTGCCAGCAGCCCGCCGGGCAGGGGGAACTACGAGCAGTACTTC. It specifies CASSPPGRGNYEQYF.

For the CDR3, the DNA is TGTGCCAGCAGCTTGGGGACACTGAACACCGGGGAGCTGTTTTTT. Translation gives CASSLGTLNTGELFF. This rearrangement joins TRBV11-2 to TRBJ2-2, with D possibly being TRBD1 (6 bases). V dropped 3 bases and J dropped 1 base, with 9 bases sitting between them. The CDR3 extends over 15 amino acids. Germline assignment: CDR1 SGHAT and CDR2 FQNNGV.

The V and J genes are TRBV27 and TRBJ1-3, with D uncertain. The germline V and J ends were trimmed by 3 bases and 5 bases, with 8 bases remaining between them. The CDR3 totals 13 residues. Germline-derived CDR1 and CDR2 are MNHEY and SMNVEV (reference sequence). DNA of the CDR3: TGTGCCAGCAGTTTTAATGGCAGAAACACCATATATTTT. Translation gives CASSFNGRNTIYF.